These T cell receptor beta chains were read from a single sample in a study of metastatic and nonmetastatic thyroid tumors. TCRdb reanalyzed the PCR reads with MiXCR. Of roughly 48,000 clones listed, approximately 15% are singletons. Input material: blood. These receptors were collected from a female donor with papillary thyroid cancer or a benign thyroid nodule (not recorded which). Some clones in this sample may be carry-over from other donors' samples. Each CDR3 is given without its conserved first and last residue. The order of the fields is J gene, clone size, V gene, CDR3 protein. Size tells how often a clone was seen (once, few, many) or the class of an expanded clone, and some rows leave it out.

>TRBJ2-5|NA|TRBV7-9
ASSLGGLGETQY
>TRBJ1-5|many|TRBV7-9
ASSLGVSEPQH
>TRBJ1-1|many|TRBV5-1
ASSSGTANTEAF
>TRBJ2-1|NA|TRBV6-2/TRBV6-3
ASSYNRVNEQF
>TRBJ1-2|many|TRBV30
AWSERWQPYGYT
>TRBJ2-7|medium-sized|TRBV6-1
ASSPITAYEQY
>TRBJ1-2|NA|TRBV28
SIRRRGSRGYT
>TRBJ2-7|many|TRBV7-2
ASSLMAAEGEQY
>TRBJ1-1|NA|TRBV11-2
VSSFSYGAGEPTEAF
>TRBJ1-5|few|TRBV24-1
ATIAITGNQPQH
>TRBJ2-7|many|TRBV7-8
ASSFELAGVLLRDEQY
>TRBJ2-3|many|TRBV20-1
SARRMAGGGWGSTDTQY
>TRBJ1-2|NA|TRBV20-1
SASTTGGDYGYT
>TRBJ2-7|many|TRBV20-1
SARDQVAGYYEQY
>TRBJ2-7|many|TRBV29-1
SVRGSGSLNEQY